This T cell receptor (beta chain) was identified during a study of cytomegalovirus exposure and HLA in healthy donors. Study-level results: V- and J-gene trimming in TCR beta was tied to a missense DCLRE1C variant by an analysis performed later. Per published reports, the classifier diagnosed cytomegalovirus status with high specificity and sensitivity.

Remarks on this clone: Antigen: not known. Germline is not matched at one junction end, which may reflect a read error.

PCR used 60 Vbeta primers and 13 Jbeta primers. TCRdb keeps only in-frame clones here, not all; method: immunoSEQ multiplex PCR. The table lists over 80,000 clones, 70% to 75% of them singletons. Sequencing was done on a sample of PBMCs. The receptor comes from a man between 35 and 55 years old in good health and CMV-seronegative.

CDR3 nucleotide sequence: TGTGCCAGCACTTTAATGGTAAGGGGGAACACTGAAGCTTTCTTT. This gives the protein CASTLMVRGNTEAFF. This chain uses TRBV28 with TRBJ1-1, with a tentative D call TRBD1 (5 bases). This CDR3 spans 15 amino acids. Germline values: CDR1 MDHEN, CDR2 SYDVKM.